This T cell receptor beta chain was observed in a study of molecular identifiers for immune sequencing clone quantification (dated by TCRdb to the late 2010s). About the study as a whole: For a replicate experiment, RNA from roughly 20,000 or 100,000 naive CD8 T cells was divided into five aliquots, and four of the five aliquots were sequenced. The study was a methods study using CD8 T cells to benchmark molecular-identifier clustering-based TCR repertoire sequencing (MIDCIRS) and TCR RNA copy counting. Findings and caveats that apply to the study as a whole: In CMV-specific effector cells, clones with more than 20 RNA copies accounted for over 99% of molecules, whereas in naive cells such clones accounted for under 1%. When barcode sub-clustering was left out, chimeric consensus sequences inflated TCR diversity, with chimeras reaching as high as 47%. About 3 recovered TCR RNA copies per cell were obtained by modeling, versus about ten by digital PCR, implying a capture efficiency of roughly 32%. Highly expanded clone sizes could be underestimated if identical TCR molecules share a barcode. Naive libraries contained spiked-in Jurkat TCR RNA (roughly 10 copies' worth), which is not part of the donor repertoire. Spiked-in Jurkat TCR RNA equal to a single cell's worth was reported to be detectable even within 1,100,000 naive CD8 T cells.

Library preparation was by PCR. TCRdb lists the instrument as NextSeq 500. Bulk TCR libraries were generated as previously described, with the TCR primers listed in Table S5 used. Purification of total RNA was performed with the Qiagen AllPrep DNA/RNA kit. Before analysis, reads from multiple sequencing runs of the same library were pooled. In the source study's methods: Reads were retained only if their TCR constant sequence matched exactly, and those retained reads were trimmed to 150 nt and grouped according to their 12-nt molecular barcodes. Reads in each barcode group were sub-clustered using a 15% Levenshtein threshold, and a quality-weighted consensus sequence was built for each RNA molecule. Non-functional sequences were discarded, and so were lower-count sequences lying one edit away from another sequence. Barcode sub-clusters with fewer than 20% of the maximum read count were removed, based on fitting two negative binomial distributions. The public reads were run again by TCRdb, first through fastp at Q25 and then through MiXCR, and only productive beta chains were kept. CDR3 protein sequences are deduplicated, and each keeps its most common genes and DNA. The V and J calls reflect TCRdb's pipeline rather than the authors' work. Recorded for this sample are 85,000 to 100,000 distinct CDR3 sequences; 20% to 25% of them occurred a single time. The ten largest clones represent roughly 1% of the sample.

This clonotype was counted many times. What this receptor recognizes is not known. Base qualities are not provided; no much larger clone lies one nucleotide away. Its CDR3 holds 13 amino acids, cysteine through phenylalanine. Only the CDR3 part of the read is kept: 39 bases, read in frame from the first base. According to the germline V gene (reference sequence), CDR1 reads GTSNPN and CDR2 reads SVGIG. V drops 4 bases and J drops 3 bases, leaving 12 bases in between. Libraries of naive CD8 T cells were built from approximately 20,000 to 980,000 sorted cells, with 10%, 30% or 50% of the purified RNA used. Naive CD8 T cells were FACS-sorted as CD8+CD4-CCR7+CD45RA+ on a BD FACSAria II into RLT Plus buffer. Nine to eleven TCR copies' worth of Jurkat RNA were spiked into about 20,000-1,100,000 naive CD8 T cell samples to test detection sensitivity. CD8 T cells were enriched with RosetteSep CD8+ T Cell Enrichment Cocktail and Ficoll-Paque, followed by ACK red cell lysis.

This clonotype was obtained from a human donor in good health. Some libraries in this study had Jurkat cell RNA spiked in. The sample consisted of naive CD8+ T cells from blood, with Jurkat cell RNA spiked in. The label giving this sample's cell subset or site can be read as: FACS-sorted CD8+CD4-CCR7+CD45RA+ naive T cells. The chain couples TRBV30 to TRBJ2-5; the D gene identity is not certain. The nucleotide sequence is TGTGCCTGGAAATCGTCCAGCGAAGAGACCCAGTACTTC. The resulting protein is CAWKSSSEETQYF.